Listed here are 7 T cell receptor beta chains from one sample, sequenced in a study of shared clonotypes between healthy human individuals. Naive CD8 cells were CD45RO-negative, positively selected for CCR7, excluding terminally differentiated effector memory CD45RA+ cells. The assay was immunoSEQ multiplex PCR, and TCRdb's table has in-frame clones only and misses some. The sample has under 2,000,000 clones, approximately 94% seen once. The sequenced sample was naive CD8+ T cells sorted from blood. The receptor set was obtained from a man in his late teens or twenties in good health.

This clone was seen only a few times. Other DNA sequences from this sample encode an identical CDR3 as well. The gene calls are TRBV27 and TRBJ1-1; D ambiguous. The CDR3 length is 13 residues. Germline CDR1 reads MNHEY; CDR2 reads SMNVEV (reference sequence). V dropped 3 bases and J dropped 1 base, with 6 bases sitting between them. This chain's CDR3 is CASSFSENTEAFF. Written as DNA, the CDR3 is TGTGCCAGCAGTTTTTCGGAGAACACTGAAGCTTTCTTT.

The chain employs TRBV28 and TRBJ2-7, with TRBD1 identical over 8 bases. This CDR3 is built from 12 residues. Trimming took 10 bases from V and 5 from J; bases not matched to a gene: 7. CDR1 and CDR2 (germline): MDHEN, SYDVKM. CDR3 protein: CATGQGMNEQYF. DNA for the CDR3: TGTGCCACCGGACAGGGCATGAACGAGCAGTACTTC.

The chain recombines TRBV5-1 with TRBJ1-2; 8 bases fit TRBD1. Losses at the gene ends were 3 bases for V and 4 bases for J; bases not matched to a gene: 5. Germline V gene data show CDR1 as SGHRS and CDR2 as YFSETQ. This CDR3 is 14 amino acids long. The CDR3 is CASSYATGGYGYTF. CDR3 nucleotides: TGCGCCAGCAGCTACGCTACAGGGGGCTATGGCTACACCTTC.

The J gene is TRBJ2-1, the V gene TRBV28, with 10 bases fitting TRBD2. Germline lookup yields CDR1 MDHEN and CDR2 SYDVKM. Trimming took 3 bases from V and 5 from J; bases not matched to a gene: 7. This CDR3 region has 16 residues. The CDR3 DNA reads as TGTGCCAGCAGTTTTTGGGTAGCGGGAGGTAACAATGAGCAGTTCTTC. Protein product: CASSFWVAGGNNEQFF. Looking up the rest from reference TRBV28 and TRBJ2-1 gives the full variable domain: DVKVTQSSRYLVKRTGEKVFLECVQDMDHENMFWYRQDPGLGLRLIYFSYDVKMKEKGDIPEGYSVSREKKERFSLILESASTNQTSMYLCASSFWVAGGNNEQFFGPGTRLTVL.

This clone was observed once. The V and J genes are TRBV5-1 and TRBJ1-6, with 8 positions matching TRBD1. The CDR3 covers 14 residues. Germline trimming cut 2 bases from V and 8 bases from J; bases unmatched to any gene: 3. Germline CDR1 is SGHRS and CDR2 is YFSETQ. The CDR3 DNA reads as TGCGCCAGCAGCTTAGACAGGGGTGATTCACCCCTCCACTTT. Encoded protein: CASSLDRGDSPLHF.

About this clone itself: The germline gene is not matched at one end of the junction; a read error may be the cause. CDR3 nucleotides: TGTGCTAGCAGCTTAGCCCCAGGAGCCTACGAGCAGTACTTC. Its protein is CASSLAPGAYEQYF. The chain links TRBV7-7 to TRBJ2-7; D not resolved. The germline gives CDR1 SSHAT, CDR2 FNYEAQ (reference sequence). The CDR3 covers 14 residues.

The genes are TRBV28 and TRBJ1-2, with 7 bases matching TRBD1. Trimming at V came to 5 bases and at J to 4 bases, leaving 16 bases not matched to a gene. The CDR3 loop spans 17 amino acids. Germline V gene sequence: CDR1 MDHEN, CDR2 SYDVKM. CDR3 sequence reads: CASSIAGNQGGLYGYTF. The DNA for the CDR3 is TGTGCCAGCAGTATTGCCGGCAACCAGGGGGGCCTCTATGGCTACACCTTC.